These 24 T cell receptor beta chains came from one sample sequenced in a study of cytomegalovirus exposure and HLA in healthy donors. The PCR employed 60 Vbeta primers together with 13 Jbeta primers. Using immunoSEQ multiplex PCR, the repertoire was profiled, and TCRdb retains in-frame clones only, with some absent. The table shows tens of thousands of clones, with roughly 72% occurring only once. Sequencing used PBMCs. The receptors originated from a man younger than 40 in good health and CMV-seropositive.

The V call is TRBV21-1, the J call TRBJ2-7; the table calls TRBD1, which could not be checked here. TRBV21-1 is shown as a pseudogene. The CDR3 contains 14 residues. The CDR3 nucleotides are TGTGCCAGCAGCAAAGGGACAGGGGGCTACGAGCAGTACGTC. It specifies CASSKGTGGYEQYV.

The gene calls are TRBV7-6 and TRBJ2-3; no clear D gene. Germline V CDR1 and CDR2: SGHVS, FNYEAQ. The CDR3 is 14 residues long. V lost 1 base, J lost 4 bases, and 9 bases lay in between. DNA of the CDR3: TGTGCCAGCAGCTTAGGTGGCAAAGCAGATACGCAGTATTTT. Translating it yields CASSLGGKADTQYF. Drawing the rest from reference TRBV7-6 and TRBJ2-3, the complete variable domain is GAGVSQSPRYKVTKRGQDVALRCDPISGHVSLYWYRQALGQGPEFLTYFNYEAQQDKSGLPNDRFSAERPEGSISTLTIQRTEQRDSAMYRCASSLGGKADTQYFGPGTRLTVL.

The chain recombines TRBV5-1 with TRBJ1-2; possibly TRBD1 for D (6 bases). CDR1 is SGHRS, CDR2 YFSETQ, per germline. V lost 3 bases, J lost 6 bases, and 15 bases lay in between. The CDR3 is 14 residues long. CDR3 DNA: TGCGCCAGCAGCTCGGTATCTGGGGGCAATGGCTACACCTTC. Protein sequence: CASSSVSGGNGYTF.

The DNA for the CDR3 is TGTGCCAGCAGGACAACCGGGAGTAACATTCAGTACTTC. Its translation: CASRTTGSNIQYF. The rearrangement joins TRBV6-5 to TRBJ2-4, with a possible D match to TRBD2 (6 bases). CDR1 MNHEY and CDR2 SVGAGI come from the germline V gene. There are 13 residues in the CDR3. Trimming took off 6 bases at V and 7 bases at J, with 13 bases between the two ends.

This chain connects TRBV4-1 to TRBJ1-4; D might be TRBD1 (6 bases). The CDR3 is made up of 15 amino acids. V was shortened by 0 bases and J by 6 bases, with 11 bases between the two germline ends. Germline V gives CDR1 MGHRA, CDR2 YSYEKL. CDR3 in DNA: TGCGCCAGCAGCCAAGATCGGACAGCTTATGAAAAACTGTTTTTT. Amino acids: CASSQDRTAYEKLFF.

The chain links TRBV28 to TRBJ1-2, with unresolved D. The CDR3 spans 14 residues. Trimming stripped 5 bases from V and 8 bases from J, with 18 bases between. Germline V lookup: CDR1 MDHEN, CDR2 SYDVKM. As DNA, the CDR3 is TGTGCCAGCAGTAAGGAATCGCTCTGGAGGGGCTACACCTTC. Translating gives CASSKESLWRGYTF.

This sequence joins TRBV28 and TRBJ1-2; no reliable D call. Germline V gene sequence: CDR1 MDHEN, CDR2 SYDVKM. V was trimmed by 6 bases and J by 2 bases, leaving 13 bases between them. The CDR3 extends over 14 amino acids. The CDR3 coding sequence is TGTGCCAGCAGGCCGATGACCGGGAACTATGGCTACACCTTC. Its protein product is CASRPMTGNYGYTF.

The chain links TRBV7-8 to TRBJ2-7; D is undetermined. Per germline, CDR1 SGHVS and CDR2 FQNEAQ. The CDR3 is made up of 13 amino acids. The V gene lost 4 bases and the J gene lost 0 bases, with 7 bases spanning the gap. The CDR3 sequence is CASSSPFSYEQYF. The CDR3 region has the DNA TGTGCCAGCAGCTCCCCATTCTCCTACGAGCAGTACTTC.

The CDR3 loop is CSAGGDRVYGYTF. The DNA for the CDR3 is TGCAGCGCGGGGGGGGACAGGGTCTATGGCTACACCTTC. The chain is built from TRBV29-1 and TRBJ1-2; 9 nucleotides match TRBD1. Germline assignment: CDR1 SQVTM and CDR2 ANQGSEA. The CDR3 contains 13 residues. V was pared by 7 bases and J by 4 bases, with 7 bases of the junction left unmatched. Combining the CDR3 with reference TRBV29-1 and TRBJ1-2 gives the whole variable domain SAVISQKPSRDICQRGTSLTIQCQVDSQVTMMFWYRQQPGQSLTLIATANQGSEATYESGFVIDKFPISRPNLTFSTLTVSNMSPEDSSIYLCSAGGDRVYGYTFGSGTRLTVV.

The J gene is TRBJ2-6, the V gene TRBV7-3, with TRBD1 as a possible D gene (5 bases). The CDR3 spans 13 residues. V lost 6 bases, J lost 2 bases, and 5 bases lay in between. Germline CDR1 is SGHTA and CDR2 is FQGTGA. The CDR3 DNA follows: TGTGCCAGCAGAGGGGCTGGGGCCAACGTCCTGACTTTC. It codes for CASRGAGANVLTF.

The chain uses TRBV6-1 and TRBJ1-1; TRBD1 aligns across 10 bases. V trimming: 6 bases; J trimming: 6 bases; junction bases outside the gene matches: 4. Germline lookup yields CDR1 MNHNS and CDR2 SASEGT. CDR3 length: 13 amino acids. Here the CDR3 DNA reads TGTGCCAGCAGATCGACAGGGGGCGCTGAAGCTTTCTTT. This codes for CASRSTGGAEAFF.

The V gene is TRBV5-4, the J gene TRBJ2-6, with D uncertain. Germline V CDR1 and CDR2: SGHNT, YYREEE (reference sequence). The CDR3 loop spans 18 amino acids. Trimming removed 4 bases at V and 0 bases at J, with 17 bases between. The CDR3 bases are TGTGCCAGCAGCCCTCCCGGTTCAGGCAACTCTGGGGCCAACGTCCTGACTTTC. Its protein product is CASSPPGSGNSGANVLTF.

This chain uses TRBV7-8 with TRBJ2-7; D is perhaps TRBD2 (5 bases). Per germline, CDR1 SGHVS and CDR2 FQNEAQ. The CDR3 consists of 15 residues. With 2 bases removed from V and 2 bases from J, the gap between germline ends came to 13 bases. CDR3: CASSLSGILAYEQYF. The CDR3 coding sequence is TGTGCCAGCAGCTTATCGGGGATCCTAGCCTACGAGCAGTACTTC.

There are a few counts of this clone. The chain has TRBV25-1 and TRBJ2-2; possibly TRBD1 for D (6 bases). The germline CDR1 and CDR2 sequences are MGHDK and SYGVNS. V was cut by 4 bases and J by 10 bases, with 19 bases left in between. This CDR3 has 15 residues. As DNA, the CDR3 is TGTGCCAGCAGTGGCCGACAGGATAAATCCGCGGAGCTGTTTTTT. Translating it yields CASSGRQDKSAELFF.

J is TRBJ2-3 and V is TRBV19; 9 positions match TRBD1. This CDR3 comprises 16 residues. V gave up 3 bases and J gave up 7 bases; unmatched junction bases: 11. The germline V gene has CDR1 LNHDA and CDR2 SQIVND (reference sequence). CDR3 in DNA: TGTGCCAGTAGTATTATTCCGGGACAGGGATTAAATACGCAGTATTTT. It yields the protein CASSIIPGQGLNTQYF. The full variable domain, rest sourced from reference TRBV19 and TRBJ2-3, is DGGITQSPKYLFRKEGQNVTLSCEQNLNHDAMYWYRQDPGQGLRLIYYSQIVNDFQKGDIAEGYSVSREKKESFPLTVTSAQKNPTAFYLCASSIIPGQGLNTQYFGPGTRLTVL.

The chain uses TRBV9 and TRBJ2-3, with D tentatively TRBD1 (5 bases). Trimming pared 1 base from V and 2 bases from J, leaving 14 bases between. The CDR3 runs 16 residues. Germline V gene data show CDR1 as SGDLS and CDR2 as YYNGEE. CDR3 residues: CASSVSTGANTDTQYF. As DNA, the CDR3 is TGTGCCAGCAGCGTATCCACTGGGGCGAACACAGATACGCAGTATTTT.

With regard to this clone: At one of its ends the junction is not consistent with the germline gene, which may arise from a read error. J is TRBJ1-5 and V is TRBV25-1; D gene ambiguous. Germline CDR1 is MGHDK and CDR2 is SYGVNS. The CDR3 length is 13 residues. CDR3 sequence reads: CAGSEFGPRPQHF. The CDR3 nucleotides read TGTGCCGGCAGTGAATTTGGGCCTCGGCCCCAGCATTTT.

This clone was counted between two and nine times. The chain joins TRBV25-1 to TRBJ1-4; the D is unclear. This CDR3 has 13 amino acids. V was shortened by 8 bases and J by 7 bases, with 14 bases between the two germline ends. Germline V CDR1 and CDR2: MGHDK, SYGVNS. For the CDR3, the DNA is TGTGCCAGCTGCCACATAGGAGGTGAAAAACTGTTTTTT. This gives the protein CASCHIGGEKLFF.

CDR3: CSALTGLSNQPQHF. DNA of the CDR3: TGCAGCGCCCTGACAGGCCTTAGCAATCAGCCCCAGCATTTT. The genes are TRBV29-1 and TRBJ1-5, with D possibly being TRBD1 (6 bases). Trimming removed 7 bases at V and 0 bases at J, with 13 bases between. CDR1 is SQVTM, CDR2 ANQGSEA, per germline. The CDR3 has 14 residues.

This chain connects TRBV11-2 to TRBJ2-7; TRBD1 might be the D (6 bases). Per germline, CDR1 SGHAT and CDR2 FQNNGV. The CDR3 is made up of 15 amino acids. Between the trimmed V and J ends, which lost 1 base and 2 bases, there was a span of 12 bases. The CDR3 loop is CASSLGAGTTYEQYF. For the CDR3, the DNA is TGTGCCAGCAGCTTAGGGGCCGGGACAACCTACGAGCAGTACTTC.

This CDR3 is CASSRTSGRNTGELFF. CDR3 bases: TGTGCCAGCAGCCGGACTAGCGGGAGGAACACCGGGGAGCTGTTTTTT. The chain combines TRBV7-2 with TRBJ2-2, with 13 bases identical to TRBD2. After removal of 5 bases from V and 1 base from J, the junction contained 1 base not matched to a gene. The CDR3 length is 16 residues. CDR1 and CDR2 from the germline V gene are SGHTA and FQGNSA.

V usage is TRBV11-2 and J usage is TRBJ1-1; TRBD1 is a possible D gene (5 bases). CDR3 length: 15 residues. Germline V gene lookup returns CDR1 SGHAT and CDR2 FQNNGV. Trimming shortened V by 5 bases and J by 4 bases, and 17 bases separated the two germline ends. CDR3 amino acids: CASSPRPTEITEAFF. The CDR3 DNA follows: TGTGCCAGCAGCCCCCGCCCGACAGAGATCACTGAAGCTTTCTTT.

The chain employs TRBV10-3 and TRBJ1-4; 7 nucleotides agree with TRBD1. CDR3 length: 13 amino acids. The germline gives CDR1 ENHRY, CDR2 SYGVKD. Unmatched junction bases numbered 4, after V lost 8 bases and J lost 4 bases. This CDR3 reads CAIGDSLNEKLFF. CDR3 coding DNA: TGTGCCATCGGGGACAGCCTTAATGAAAAACTGTTTTTT.

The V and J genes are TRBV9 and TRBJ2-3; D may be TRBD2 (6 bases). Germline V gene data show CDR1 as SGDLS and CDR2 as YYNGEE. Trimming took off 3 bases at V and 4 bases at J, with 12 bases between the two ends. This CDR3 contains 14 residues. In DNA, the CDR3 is TGTGCCAGCAGCGCCCGACTAGATCCAGATACGCAGTATTTT. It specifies CASSARLDPDTQYF.